The present TCR beta chain was sequenced within a study of CD8 T cells in ankylosing spondylitis. Findings and limits, study-wide: Disease-linked clones were reportedly significantly enriched in matched ankylosing spondylitis synovial fluid. A TCR beta motif of fewer than ten highly homologous variants seemed to mark ankylosing spondylitis blood. Disease-linked clones displayed a CD8+ phenotype and appeared relatively rarely in peripheral blood.

For this clonotype: The antigen is unknown.

The CDR3 is made up of 12 amino acids. V was trimmed by 6 bases and J by 8 bases, leaving 13 bases between them. Germline values: CDR1 MNHEY, CDR2 SVGEGT. It was by quantitative 5'-RACE with molecular barcodes that TCR beta libraries were made. TCRdb used MiXCR to reprocess the 5' RACE reads, holding one entry per CDR3 protein. The repertoire holds fewer than 750,000 distinct CDR3 sequences, with around 19% as singletons. This receptor was identified in a male donor with ankylosing spondylitis. Sequencing was carried out using blood, either unsorted or a sorted T cell fraction (not recorded which). The V call is TRBV6-2 or TRBV6-3, the J call TRBJ1-1; D is unclear. This CDR3 is CASSPRGFEAFF. CDR3 nucleotide sequence: TGTGCCAGCAGCCCGCGCGGCTTCGAAGCTTTCTTT.